This T cell receptor (beta chain) is from a study of CD8+ T cells in alopecia areata. RNA, once extracted, was reverse transcribed into cDNA for use as the sequencing template. TCRdb keeps only in-frame clones here, not all; method: immunoSEQ multiplex PCR. Here the sample spans thousands of clones, about 71% being singletons. As concerns this clone: Antigen unknown.

Study conclusions and caveats: More clonal than normal scalp was lesional scalp, particularly alopecia totalis/universalis.

This CDR3 contains 13 residues. Germline V gene lookup returns CDR1 WSHSY and CDR2 SAAADI. The J segment lost 6 bases and the V segment lost 8 bases, leaving 5 bases of the junction unmatched. The chain couples TRBV10-2 to TRBJ2-5; 11 nucleotides match TRBD1. This TCR came from a human donor in good health. The source material was skin. The CDR3 reads CASLGQGVKTQYF. CDR3 DNA sequence: TGCGCCAGCCTGGGACAGGGGGTGAAGACCCAGTACTTC.